These T cell receptor beta chains were read from a single sample in a study of blood T cell repertoires in COVID-19. The table came from immunoSEQ multiplex PCR; TCRdb's copy has only in-frame clones and leaves some out. The data contain 450,000 to 500,000 clones, roughly nine tenths of them singletons. The sequencing sample was made of PBMCs or T cells enriched from blood (not recorded which). The receptors stem from an older woman who had recovered from COVID-19. Both conserved end residues are trimmed from each CDR3.

>TRBJ2-3|TRBV9
ASSVDGQPRDTQY
>TRBJ1-6|TRBV5-1
ASSGGSYNSPLH
>TRBJ1-5|TRBV27
ASKPDGSVYSNQPQH
>TRBJ2-1|TRBV12-5
ASGLGASSYNEQF
>TRBJ1-5|TRBV2
ASGWTAVWQPQH
>TRBJ1-6|TRBV7-2
ASSSRTGADSPLH
>TRBJ2-3|TRBV2
ASSELLTGATDTQY
>TRBJ2-5|TRBV5-8
ASSLGAGSQVQETQY
>TRBJ1-1|TRBV27
ASSLTAPGDQAF
>TRBJ2-7|TRBV7-9
ASSLNAGGTDEQY
>TRBJ1-1|TRBV20-1
SAIRGEAF
>TRBJ1-3|TRBV2
ASSEFPRGVSGNTIY
>TRBJ2-2|TRBV28
ASRTANLGTIPNTGELF
>TRBJ1-1|TRBV7-9
ASSLDGSQGREAF
>TRBJ1-2|TRBV30
AWSFGTDYGYT
>TRBJ2-3|TRBV5-1
ASSLIGGAGDTQY
>TRBJ2-2|TRBV5-4
ASSLGQGRDGGELF
>TRBJ1-5|TRBV3-1/TRBV3-2
ASSQETNQPQH
>TRBJ1-1|TRBV5-4
AITSGPPTEAF
>TRBJ2-2|TRBV3-1/TRBV3-2
ASSLRTGTNTGELF
>TRBJ1-2|TRBV11-2
ASSRDLQGAYYGYT
>TRBJ2-1|TRBV2
ASAYTGTGYNEQF
>TRBJ1-2|TRBV2
ASSRQGYDYT
>TRBJ2-4|TRBV9
ASSVGGGAKNIQY
>TRBJ1-2|TRBV27
ASRLDARGQGEGYT
>TRBJ1-2|TRBV27
ASKSGGLGYT
>TRBJ2-7|TRBV27
ASSPSPLYYEQY
>TRBJ1-6|TRBV4-1
ASSPQDSPLH
>TRBJ2-1|TRBV15
ATSRKTGFHEQF
>TRBJ2-1|TRBV6-5
ASKLAGQGEQF
>TRBJ1-5|TRBV19
ASSILGDRNQPQH
>TRBJ2-3|TRBV6-6
ASTGGITDTQY
>TRBJ2-1|TRBV5-1
ASSSRGPDNEQF
>TRBJ1-2|TRBV7-2
ASSYDGQSNYGYT
>TRBJ1-2|TRBV21-1
ASSKAGSSDYGYT
>TRBJ2-1|TRBV7-8
ASSLVAASSYNEQF
>TRBJ2-3|TRBV15
ATSRDRAGGADTQY
>TRBJ2-4|TRBV15
ATSGSLAKNIQY
>TRBJ1-1|TRBV29-1
SVEVRGRSEAF
>TRBJ2-2|TRBV19
ATTGRTRGELF